This TCR beta chain is from a study of technical replicates of blood from several donors. Produced via immunoSEQ multiplex PCR; TCRdb's table is partial and in-frame only. The sample lists 40,000 to 60,000 clones, about 94% occurring once. The TCR sequence derives from a human donor in good health. Some clones in this sample may be carry-over from other donors' samples. The sample consisted of PBMCs.

CDR3 amino acids: CASTLQETQYF. In nucleotides, the CDR3 is TGTGCCAGCACCCTCCAAGAGACCCAGTACTTC. The chain carries TRBV6-1 and TRBJ2-5; the D is unclear. Per the germline V gene, CDR1 is MNHNS and CDR2 is SASEGT. Trimming removed 7 bases from V and 1 base from J, with 4 bases in between. This CDR3 is built from 11 residues.